Shown below are 6 T cell receptor beta chains from a single sample sequenced in a study of CD8 T cells in Susac syndrome. An input of about 0.5 to 1 ug of RNA was subjected to reverse transcription using random hexamers. Using its own MiXCR run on the immunoSEQ multiplex PCR reads, TCRdb lists one record per CDR3 protein. The data contain around 170,000 distinct CDR3 sequences, roughly 95% of them seen just once; the ten biggest clones take up about 0.15%. The sample comprised CD8+ T cells from PBMCs. These receptors originate from a human donor with multiple sclerosis.

The chain carries TRBV6-5 and TRBJ2-3; D is undetermined. Trimming removed 5 bases from V and 6 bases from J, with 15 bases in between. The germline gives CDR1 MNHEY, CDR2 SVGAGI. The length of the CDR3 is 14 residues. The CDR3 sequence: CASSTPLLLDTQYF. In DNA form, the CDR3 reads TGTGCCAGCAGTACCCCCTTACTTCTCGATACGCAGTATTTT.

V usage is TRBV19 and J usage is TRBJ1-1; no firm D call. The germline gives CDR1 LNHDA, CDR2 SQIVND (reference sequence). The CDR3 contains 13 residues. V was clipped by 2 bases and J by 1 base, with 5 bases between them. Here the CDR3 reads CASSILENTEAFF. CDR3 bases: TGTGCCAGTAGTATATTGGAGAACACTGAAGCTTTCTTT. Filled out from reference TRBV19 and TRBJ1-1, the complete variable domain reads DGGITQSPKYLFRKEGQNVTLSCEQNLNHDAMYWYRQDPGQGLRLIYYSQIVNDFQKGDIAEGYSVSREKKESFPLTVTSAQKNPTAFYLCASSILENTEAFFGQGTRLTVV.

The genes are TRBV13 and TRBJ2-1, with D uncertain. Germline CDR1 PRHDT, CDR2 FYEKMQ (reference sequence). Trimming pared 3 bases from V and 4 bases from J, leaving 10 bases between. The CDR3 sequence is 14 residues long. The CDR3 DNA sequence: TGTGCCAGCAGCTTGCGACCCACGTACAATGAGCAGTTCTTC. Protein: CASSLRPTYNEQFF.

CDR3 DNA sequence: TGTGCCAGCAGCCAACCTACCCAGGGGGCTTCCTACGAGCAGTACTTC. Its protein is CASSQPTQGASYEQYF. The genes are TRBV6-1 and TRBJ2-7; 8 bases align to TRBD1. CDR3 length equals 16 residues. After removal of 6 bases from V and 1 base from J, the junction contained 11 bases not matched to a gene. Germline lookup yields CDR1 MNHNS and CDR2 SASEGT.

The CDR3 coding sequence is TGCAGCGTCGCCCTGGGGGGAGCGCAGGTCTACGAGCAGTACTTC. Translated, it gives CSVALGGAQVYEQYF. The rearrangement links TRBV29-1 to TRBJ2-7; possibly TRBD2 for D (6 bases). Germline V gene sequence: CDR1 SQVTM, CDR2 ANQGSEA. The CDR3 is 15 amino acids. V shed 6 bases and J shed 3 bases, with 21 bases lying between them.

This clonotype has just one count. The chain uses TRBV27 and TRBJ2-3; no clear D gene. V was shortened by 5 bases and J by 6 bases, with 9 bases between the two germline ends. The V gene's germline CDR1 is MNHEY and CDR2 SMNVEV (reference sequence). The CDR3 extends over 12 amino acids. The CDR3 bases are TGTGCCAGCAGTCCCCGTTCTGATACGCAGTATTTT. Translation gives CASSPRSDTQYF.